The 25 T cell receptor beta chains reported below all come from one sample, sequenced in a study of metastatic and nonmetastatic thyroid tumors. TCRdb ran MiXCR on the PCR reads. This sample yields around 65,000 clones, of which more than 13% are seen a single time; just over 6.5% belongs to the top ten. No treatment had been given to any patient before thyroid surgery. Sequenced input: blood. The receptor source for this set is a male donor with papillary thyroid cancer or a benign thyroid nodule (not recorded which). Some clones in this sample may be carry-over from other donors' samples.

In its sample, this clone was seen many times. V and J are TRBV24-1 and TRBJ1-2; TRBD1 agrees at 7 bases. J was trimmed by 1 base and V by 4 bases; bases with no gene match: 11. This CDR3 has 17 residues. Germline values: CDR1 KGHDR, CDR2 SFDVKD. The CDR3 DNA sequence: TGTGCCACCAGTGACCACTCAAGGCAGGGGGGTAACTATGGCTACACCTTC. Amino acid sequence: CATSDHSRQGGNYGYTF.

This clone was picked up many times. This sequence joins TRBV20-1 and TRBJ2-2, with D possibly TRBD1 on 5 matching bases. Trimming left V 2 bases short and J 7 bases short, with 11 bases between. The CDR3 has 13 amino acids. Germline V gene sequence: CDR1 DFQATT, CDR2 SNEGSKA (reference sequence). The CDR3 DNA sequence: TGCAGTGCTAGAAAAGGGGATGGCGGGGAGCTGTTTTTT. Translation: CSARKGDGGELFF.

Comments on this clone: The junction departs from germline at one end; a sequencing error may be responsible. Different DNA sequences within this sample yield the same CDR3. The DNA for the CDR3 is TGTGCCAGCAGCTTATCGGTAGCGGGAGCCAAAAACATCCAGTACTTC. This gives the protein CASSLSVAGAKNIQYF. The chain recombines TRBV7-2 with TRBJ2-4; 9 bases map to TRBD2. The CDR3 is 16 residues long. Germline V gives CDR1 SGHTA, CDR2 FQGNSA.

Ten or more counts support this clone. J is TRBJ2-1 and V is TRBV30; 13 bases fit TRBD2. This CDR3 region has 15 residues. CDR1 and CDR2 (germline): GTSNPN, SVGIG (reference sequence). Trimming at V came to 1 base and at J to 4 bases, leaving 1 base not matched to a gene. The CDR3 nucleotides read TGTGCCTGGAGTGGGACTAGCGGGAGATACAATGAGCAGTTCTTC. The encoded protein is CAWSGTSGRYNEQFF. Full variable domain (rest looked up from reference TRBV30 and TRBJ2-1): SQTIHQWPATLVQPVGSPLSLECTVEGTSNPNLYWYRQAAGRGLQLLFYSVGIGQISSEVPQNLSASRPQDRQFILSSKKLLLSDSGFYLCAWSGTSGRYNEQFFGPGTRLTVL.

The rearrangement links TRBV20-1 to TRBJ1-5; 7 positions match TRBD1. J gave up 4 bases and V 6 bases, and 12 bases lay outside the gene matches. The germline V gene encodes CDR1 DFQATT and CDR2 SNEGSKA (reference sequence). The CDR3 runs to 15 residues. CDR3 DNA sequence: TGCAGTGCGGTTAGACAGGGAGAATTGAATCAGCCCCAGCATTTT. This encodes CSAVRQGELNQPQHF.

This clone was seen at least ten times. The CDR3 DNA follows: TGTGCCAGCAGTTACGCCCTGGGGACTAGCGGGAGTAGGGTTTACAATGAGCAGTTCTTC. Amino acids: CASSYALGTSGSRVYNEQFF. The chain links TRBV6-6 to TRBJ2-1; 14 nucleotides agree with TRBD2. CDR3 length: 20 residues. V shed 2 bases, J shed 4 bases, and the junction held 13 bases outside the gene matches. Germline V CDR1 and CDR2: MNHNY, SVGAGI (reference sequence).

A word on this clone: This may arise from a read error, as a much more abundant clone is one base away. The sample holds other DNA sequences that translate to the same CDR3. This rearrangement joins TRBV7-8 to TRBJ1-1; D remains ambiguous. V was clipped by 3 bases and J by 4 bases, with 12 bases between them. CDR1 and CDR2 from the germline V gene are SGHVS and FQNEAQ. The CDR3 sequence is 14 residues long. The CDR3 DNA sequence: TGTGCCAGCAGCTTTGATCGGACGAGCACTGAAGCTTTCTTT. As protein: CASSFDRTSTEAFF. Looking up the rest from reference TRBV7-8 and TRBJ1-1 gives the full variable domain: GAGVSQSPRYKVAKRGQDVALRCDPISGHVSLFWYQQALGQGPEFLTYFQNEAQLDKSGLPSDRFFAERPEGSVSTLKIQRTQQEDSAVYLCASSFDRTSTEAFFGQGTRLTVV.

The table lists this clone with many counts. The chain uses TRBV2 and TRBJ2-5; D could derive from TRBD1 or TRBD2 (6 bases each). V shed 7 bases and J shed 3 bases, with 15 bases lying between them. This CDR3 is built from 14 residues. Germline V gives CDR1 SNHLY, CDR2 FYNNEI. The CDR3 reads CASTGTGAKETQYF. In nucleotides, the CDR3 is TGTGCCAGCACGGGAACGGGGGCAAAAGAGACCCAGTACTTC.

This clone was seen a handful of times. The same CDR3 also results from other DNA sequences found in this sample. This chain links TRBV5-6 with TRBJ2-3; D is tentatively TRBD1 or TRBD2 (5 bases each). The germline V and J ends were trimmed by 4 bases and 2 bases, with 8 bases remaining between them. The CDR3 extends over 13 amino acids. Germline V lookup: CDR1 SGHDT, CDR2 YYEEEE. The CDR3: CASSRDPTDTQYF. In nucleotides, the CDR3 is TGTGCCAGCAGCCGGGACCCCACAGATACGCAGTATTTT.

Details on this clone: A much larger clone sits a single nucleotide away, making a read error possible. The chain carries TRBV3-1 and TRBJ2-6; D ambiguous. V lost 1 base to trimming and J lost 6 bases, with 16 bases between them. The CDR3 length is 17 residues. CDR1 is LGHDT and CDR2 is YNNKEL in the germline V gene (reference sequence). As DNA, the CDR3 is TGTGCCAGCAGCCAAGTCGGTGTGGGAACCGTGGCCAACGTCCTGACTTTC. Its translation: CASSQVGVGTVANVLTF.

This clone was recorded at least ten times. The V call is TRBV28, the J call TRBJ2-2, with TRBD2 matching 14 bases. The V segment lost 2 bases and the J segment 4 bases; nucleotides outside the gene matches: 6. CDR3 length: 18 amino acids. Germline V gene lookup returns CDR1 MDHEN and CDR2 SYDVKM. CDR3 DNA: TGTGCCAGCAGTTTACTAGGGACTAGCGGGAGAACCACCGGGGAGCTGTTTTTT. Residues: CASSLLGTSGRTTGELFF.

There are many counts of this clone. The chain recombines TRBV19 with TRBJ2-1; TRBD2 is a possible D gene (6 bases). Germline assignment: CDR1 LNHDA and CDR2 SQIVND (reference sequence). With 1 base removed from V and 10 bases from J, the gap between germline ends came to 11 bases. CDR3 length: 13 residues. The CDR3 DNA is TGTGCCAGTAGTATAGGGGACTGGGGGGAGCAGTTCTTC. Protein product: CASSIGDWGEQFF. Drawing the rest from reference TRBV19 and TRBJ2-1, the complete variable domain is DGGITQSPKYLFRKEGQNVTLSCEQNLNHDAMYWYRQDPGQGLRLIYYSQIVNDFQKGDIAEGYSVSREKKESFPLTVTSAQKNPTAFYLCASSIGDWGEQFFGPGTRLTVL.

This clone was seen at least ten times. This chain joins TRBV30 and TRBJ1-4, with 8 bases that match TRBD1. With 1 base clipped from V and 5 bases from J, the junction kept 9 bases outside the gene matches. The CDR3 loop spans 16 amino acids. Looked up from germline, CDR1 is GTSNPN and CDR2 is SVGIG (reference sequence). The CDR3, as DNA: TGTGCCTGGAGTGAGATCGGACAGGGCGGGAATGAAAAACTGTTTTTT. Translated, it gives CAWSEIGQGGNEKLFF.

This clone has only a few counts. The V and J genes are TRBV27 and TRBJ2-7; D ambiguous. This CDR3 has 17 residues. Trimming removed 7 bases from V and 3 bases from J, with 25 bases in between. Per germline, CDR1 MNHEY and CDR2 SMNVEV (reference sequence). CDR3 region: CASILLSPQAADYEQYF. The CDR3 DNA sequence: TGTGCCAGCATTCTATTGAGTCCGCAGGCCGCCGACTACGAGCAGTACTTC.

On this clone: This may be a read error: a much more frequent sequence differs by one nucleotide. Other DNA sequences in this sample translate to the same CDR3. The J gene is TRBJ2-3, the V gene TRBV2; TRBD2 matches at 8 bases. With V trimmed by 8 bases and J by 4 bases, 11 bases remained unmatched. Germline V gene data show CDR1 as SNHLY and CDR2 as FYNNEI. The CDR3 consists of 15 residues. The CDR3, as DNA: TGTGCCAGCGGGGGGACTAGTGGGAAGGCAGATACGCAGTATTTT. Its translation: CASGGTSGKADTQYF.

To note about this clone: A much larger clone is a single base away; this may be a read error. The chain links TRBV6-4 to TRBJ2-2; 7 bases line up with TRBD1. This CDR3 region has 13 residues. The germline gives CDR1 MRHNA, CDR2 SNTAGT. The V and J ends lost 7 bases and 3 bases, in that order; junction bases with no gene match: 2. The CDR3 reads CASITGDTGELFF. The CDR3, as DNA: TGTGCCAGCATTACAGGGGACACCGGGGAGCTGTTTTTT.

As concerns this clone: It may be a read error: a sequence one base away is much more abundant. This chain joins TRBV29-1 and TRBJ2-7; D is perhaps TRBD1 (6 bases). V was pared by 6 bases and J by 3 bases, with 18 bases between. The CDR3 is 14 amino acids. Germline V lookup: CDR1 SQVTM, CDR2 ANQGSEA. This chain's CDR3 is CSVTGHGKIYEQYF. CDR3 sequence (DNA): TGCAGCGTGACGGGACATGGCAAGATCTACGAGCAGTACTTC.

This clone has ten or more counts. Other DNA sequences in the sample encode the same CDR3. The chain couples TRBV5-1 to TRBJ2-3; 9 nucleotides agree with TRBD1. Germline lookup yields CDR1 SGHRS and CDR2 YFSETQ. The ends lost 3 bases at V and 3 bases at J; junction bases unmatched: 5. The CDR3 consists of 15 residues. The CDR3 spells CASSSRTGETDTQYF. CDR3 in DNA: TGCGCCAGCAGCTCACGGACAGGGGAGACAGATACGCAGTATTTT. Based on the CDR3 plus reference TRBV5-1 and TRBJ2-3, the full variable domain is KAGVTQTPRYLIKTRGQQVTLSCSPISGHRSVSWYQQTPGQGLQFLFEYFSETQRNKGNFPGRFSGRQFSNSRSEMNVSTLELGDSALYLCASSSRTGETDTQYFGPGTRLTVL.

This clone was seen at least ten times. J is TRBJ1-5 and V is TRBV2; D gene unclear. Germline-derived CDR1 and CDR2 are SNHLY and FYNNEI. CDR3 length equals 13 residues. The V end was cut by 11 bases, the J end by 2 bases, with 13 bases between. The CDR3 sequence: CAGRRDGNQPQHF. In DNA form, the CDR3 reads TGTGCCGGAAGAAGGGATGGCAATCAGCCCCAGCATTTT.

This clone was counted ten times or more. The rearrangement uses TRBV15 and TRBJ1-1; D not certain. The CDR3 covers 14 residues. V was shortened by 1 base and J by 1 base, with 7 bases between the two germline ends. Germline loops: CDR1 LNHNV, CDR2 YYDKDF (reference sequence). This CDR3 is CATSRGGENTEAFF. CDR3 nucleotide sequence: TGTGCCACCAGCAGAGGTGGGGAGAACACTGAAGCTTTCTTT.

In its sample, this clone was seen many times. The chain joins TRBV11-2 to TRBJ2-7, with D possibly being TRBD2 (6 bases). Germline values: CDR1 SGHAT, CDR2 FQNNGV. Trimming shortened V by 1 base and J by 4 bases, and 11 bases separated the two germline ends. This CDR3 spans 14 amino acids. The CDR3 coding sequence is TGTGCCAGCAGCTTAGTACCCGGGGGATACGAGCAGTACTTC. Protein sequence: CASSLVPGGYEQYF.

Worth noting for this clone: Possible read error: a much larger clone is one base away. Other DNA sequences in the same sample also yield this CDR3. The rearrangement joins TRBV20-1 to TRBJ2-5, with a possible D match to TRBD2 (5 bases). This CDR3 region has 14 residues. Germline V gene sequence: CDR1 DFQATT, CDR2 SNEGSKA (reference sequence). As DNA, the CDR3 is TGCAGTGCCGTACGATTCAGCGGCCAAGAGACACAGTACTTC. Its protein is CSAVRFSGQETQYF.

The genes are TRBV27 and TRBJ1-1, with 7 nucleotides matching TRBD1. CDR1 and CDR2 from the germline V gene are MNHEY and SMNVEV (reference sequence). The CDR3 runs to 13 residues. The J segment lost 7 bases and the V segment lost 7 bases, leaving 9 bases of the junction unmatched. The CDR3 DNA sequence: TGTGCCAGCAACAAAGACAGGGCCATTGAAGCTTTCTTT. It specifies CASNKDRAIEAFF.

The sample holds many counts of this clone. V and J are TRBV13 and TRBJ1-2, with D possibly being TRBD1 (6 bases). V lost 0 bases to trimming and J lost 0 bases, with 14 bases between them. Germline V CDR1 and CDR2: PRHDT, FYEKMQ (reference sequence). This CDR3 contains 17 residues. The CDR3 DNA sequence: TGTGCCAGCAGCTTAGGTAGACAGGCCGACTCTAACTATGGCTACACCTTC. The encoded protein is CASSLGRQADSNYGYTF.

This clone was seen at least ten times. This rearrangement joins TRBV10-2 to TRBJ2-2, with D unclear. This CDR3 has 14 residues. The ends were cut back, 3 bases at V and 4 bases at J, with 9 bases in the middle. CDR1 and CDR2 from the germline V gene are WSHSY and SAAADI. The CDR3 protein is CASSEREATGELFF. The DNA for the CDR3 is TGCGCCAGCAGTGAAAGGGAAGCCACCGGGGAGCTGTTTTTT.